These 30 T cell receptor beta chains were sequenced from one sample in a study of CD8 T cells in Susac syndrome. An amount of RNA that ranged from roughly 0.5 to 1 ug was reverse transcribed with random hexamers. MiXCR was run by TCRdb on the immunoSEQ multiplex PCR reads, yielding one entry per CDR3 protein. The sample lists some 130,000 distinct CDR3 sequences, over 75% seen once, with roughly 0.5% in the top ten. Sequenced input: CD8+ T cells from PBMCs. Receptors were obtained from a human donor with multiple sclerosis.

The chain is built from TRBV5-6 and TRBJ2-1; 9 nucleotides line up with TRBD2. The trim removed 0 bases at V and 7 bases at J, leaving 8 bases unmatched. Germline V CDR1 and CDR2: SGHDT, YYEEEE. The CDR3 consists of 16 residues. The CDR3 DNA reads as TGTGCCAGCAGCTTGGTTGCCAGCGGGGGGAGGAATGAGCAGTTCTTC. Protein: CASSLVASGGRNEQFF. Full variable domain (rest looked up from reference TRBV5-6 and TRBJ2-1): DAGVTQSPTHLIKTRGQQVTLRCSPKSGHDTVSWYQQALGQGPQFIFQYYEEEERQRGNFPDRFSGHQFPNYSSELNVNALLLGDSALYLCASSLVASGGRNEQFFGPGTRLTVL.

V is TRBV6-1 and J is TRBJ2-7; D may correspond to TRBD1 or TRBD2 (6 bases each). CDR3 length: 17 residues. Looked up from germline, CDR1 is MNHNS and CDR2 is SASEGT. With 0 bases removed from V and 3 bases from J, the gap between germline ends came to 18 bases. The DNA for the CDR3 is TGTGCCAGCAGTGAAGCGCTTCAAAGGGGGGATGTCTACGAGCAGTACGTC. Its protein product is CASSEALQRGDVYEQYV.

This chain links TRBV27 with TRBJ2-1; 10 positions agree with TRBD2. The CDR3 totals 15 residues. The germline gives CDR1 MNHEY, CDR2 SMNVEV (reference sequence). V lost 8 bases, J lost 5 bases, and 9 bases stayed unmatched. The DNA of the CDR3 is TGTGCCAGCGGGAAGCGGGAGGGGTTTGACAATGAGCAGTTCTTC. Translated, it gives CASGKREGFDNEQFF.

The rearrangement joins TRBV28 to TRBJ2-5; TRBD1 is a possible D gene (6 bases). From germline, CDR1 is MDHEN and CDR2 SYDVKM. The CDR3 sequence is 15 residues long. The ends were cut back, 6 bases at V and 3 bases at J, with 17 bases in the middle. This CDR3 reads CASSRPGQIKETQYF. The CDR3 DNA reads TGTGCCAGCAGCCGCCCAGGACAGATAAAAGAGACCCAGTACTTC.

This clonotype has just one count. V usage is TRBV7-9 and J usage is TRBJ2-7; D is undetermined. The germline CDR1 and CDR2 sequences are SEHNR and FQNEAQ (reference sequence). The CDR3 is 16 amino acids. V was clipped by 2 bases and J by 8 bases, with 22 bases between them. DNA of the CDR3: TGTGCCAGCAGCTTACACCCCGACTTGACGGCCGGCCAGCAGTACGTC. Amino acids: CASSLHPDLTAGQQYV.

CDR3 in amino acids: CAWSGFGSGANNEQFF. CDR3 bases: TGTGCCTGGAGTGGGTTCGGGAGCGGGGCTAACAATGAGCAGTTCTTC. The V call is TRBV30, the J call TRBJ2-1, with 7 nucleotides matching TRBD2. The V segment lost 1 base and the J segment 5 bases; nucleotides outside the gene matches: 11. The germline V gene has CDR1 GTSNPN and CDR2 SVGIG (reference sequence). The CDR3 consists of 16 residues.

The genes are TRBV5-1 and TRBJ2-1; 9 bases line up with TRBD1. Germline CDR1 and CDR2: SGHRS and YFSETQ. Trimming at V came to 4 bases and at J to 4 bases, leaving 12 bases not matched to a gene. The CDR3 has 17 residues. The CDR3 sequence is CASSGAYGTGHYNEQFF. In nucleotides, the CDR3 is TGCGCCAGCAGCGGGGCCTACGGGACAGGGCATTACAATGAGCAGTTCTTC.

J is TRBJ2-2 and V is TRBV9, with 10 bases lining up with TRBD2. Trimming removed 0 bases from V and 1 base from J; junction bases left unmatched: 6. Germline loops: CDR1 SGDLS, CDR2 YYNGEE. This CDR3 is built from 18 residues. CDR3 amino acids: CASSVERAGGKNTGELFF. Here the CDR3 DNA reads TGTGCCAGCAGCGTAGAGCGAGCGGGGGGGAAGAACACCGGGGAGCTGTTTTTT.

CDR3 coding DNA: TGTGCCAGCAGCTACAGGGGTAAGAGCTCCTACGAGCAGTACTTC. It yields the protein CASSYRGKSSYEQYF. The rearrangement links TRBV28 to TRBJ2-7; the match to TRBD1 covers 7 bases. V lost 6 bases and J lost 0; bases outside the gene matches: 8. This CDR3 has 15 amino acids. CDR1 and CDR2 from the germline V gene are MDHEN and SYDVKM.

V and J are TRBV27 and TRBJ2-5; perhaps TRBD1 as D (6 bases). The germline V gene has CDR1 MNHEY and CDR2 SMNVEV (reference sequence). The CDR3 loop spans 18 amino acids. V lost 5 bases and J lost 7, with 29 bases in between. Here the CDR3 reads CASSHSARAGVYEGTQYF. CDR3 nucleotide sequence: TGTGCCAGCAGTCACTCCGCAAGGGCAGGGGTCTACGAGGGGACCCAGTACTTC.

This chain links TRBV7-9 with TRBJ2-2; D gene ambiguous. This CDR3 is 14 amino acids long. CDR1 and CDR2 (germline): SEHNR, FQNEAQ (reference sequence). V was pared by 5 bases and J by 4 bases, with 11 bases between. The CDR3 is CASSPRRVTGELFF. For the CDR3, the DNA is TGTGCCAGCAGCCCCCGGCGCGTCACCGGGGAGCTGTTTTTT.

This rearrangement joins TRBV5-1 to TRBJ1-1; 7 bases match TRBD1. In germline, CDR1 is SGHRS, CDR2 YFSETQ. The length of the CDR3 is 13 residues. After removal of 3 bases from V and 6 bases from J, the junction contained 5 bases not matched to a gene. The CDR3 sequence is CASSYTGDPEAFF. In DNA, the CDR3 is TGCGCCAGCAGCTATACAGGGGACCCTGAAGCTTTCTTT.

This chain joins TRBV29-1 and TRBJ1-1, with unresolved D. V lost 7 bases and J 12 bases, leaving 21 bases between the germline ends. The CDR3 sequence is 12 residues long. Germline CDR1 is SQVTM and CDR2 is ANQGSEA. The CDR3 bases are TGCAGCGCTCTCCCCCCCACTCACGAATCTTTCTTT. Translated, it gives CSALPPTHESFF.

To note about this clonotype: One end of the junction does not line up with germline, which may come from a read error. The CDR3 loop is CASRQKSWTYEQHF. In nucleotides, the CDR3 is TGCGCCAGCCGTCAAAAGAGTTGGACCTACGAGCAGCACTTC. This chain uses TRBV5-1 with TRBJ2-7; D is unclear. Germline V gene lookup returns CDR1 SGHRS and CDR2 YFSETQ. The CDR3 runs 14 residues.

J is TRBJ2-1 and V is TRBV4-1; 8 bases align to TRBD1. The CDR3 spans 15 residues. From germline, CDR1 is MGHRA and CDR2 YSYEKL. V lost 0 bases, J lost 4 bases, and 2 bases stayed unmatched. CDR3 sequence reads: CASSQDRGRYNEQFF. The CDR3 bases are TGCGCCAGCAGCCAAGACAGGGGGCGATACAATGAGCAGTTCTTC.

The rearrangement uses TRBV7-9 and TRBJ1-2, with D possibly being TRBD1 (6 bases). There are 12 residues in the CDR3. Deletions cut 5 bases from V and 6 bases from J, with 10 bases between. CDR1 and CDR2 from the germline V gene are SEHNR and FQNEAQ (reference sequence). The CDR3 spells CASSMRGNGYTF. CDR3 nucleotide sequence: TGTGCCAGCAGCATGAGGGGGAATGGCTACACCTTC.

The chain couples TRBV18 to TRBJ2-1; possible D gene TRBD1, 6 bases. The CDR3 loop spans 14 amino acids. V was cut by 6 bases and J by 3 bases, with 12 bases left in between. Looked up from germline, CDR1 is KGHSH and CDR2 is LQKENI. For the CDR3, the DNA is TGTGCCAGCTCTCCTAAGACAGGCTACAATGAGCAGTTCTTC. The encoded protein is CASSPKTGYNEQFF.

The CDR3 sequence is CASSPSGDATGNTIYF. CDR3 DNA: TGTGCCAGCAGCCCCTCGGGGGACGCCACTGGAAACACCATATATTTT. V and J are TRBV7-9 and TRBJ1-3, with D perhaps TRBD1 (5 bases). The CDR3 runs 16 residues. V lost 5 bases and J 2 bases, leaving 16 bases between the germline ends. The germline V gene encodes CDR1 SEHNR and CDR2 FQNEAQ (reference sequence).

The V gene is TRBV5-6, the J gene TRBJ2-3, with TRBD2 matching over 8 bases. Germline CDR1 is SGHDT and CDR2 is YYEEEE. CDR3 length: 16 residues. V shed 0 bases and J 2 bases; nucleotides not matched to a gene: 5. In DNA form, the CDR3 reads TGTGCCAGCAGCTTGGATTTGGGACTAGTCACAGATACGCAGTATTTT. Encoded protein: CASSLDLGLVTDTQYF.

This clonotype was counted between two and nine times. CDR3 bases: TGCGCCAGCACCCCCAGGGGGATCATGAACACTGAAGCTTTCTTT. Translated: CASTPRGIMNTEAFF. The gene calls are TRBV5-1 and TRBJ1-1; TRBD1 matches 7 bases. With V trimmed by 6 bases and J by 0 bases, 8 bases remained unmatched. There are 15 residues in the CDR3. Germline V gene lookup returns CDR1 SGHRS and CDR2 YFSETQ.

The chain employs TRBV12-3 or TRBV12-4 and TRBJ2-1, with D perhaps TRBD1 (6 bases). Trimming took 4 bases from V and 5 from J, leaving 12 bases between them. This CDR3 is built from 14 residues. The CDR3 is CASSSLDRNNEQFF. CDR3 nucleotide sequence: TGTGCCAGCAGTTCACTTGACAGGAACAATGAGCAGTTCTTC.

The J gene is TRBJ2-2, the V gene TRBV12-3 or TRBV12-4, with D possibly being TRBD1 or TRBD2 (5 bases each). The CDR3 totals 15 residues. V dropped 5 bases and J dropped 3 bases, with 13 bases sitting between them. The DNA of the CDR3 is TGTGCCAGCAGTGGGGGAGACGGGTACACCGGGGAGCTGTTTTTT. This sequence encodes CASSGGDGYTGELFF.

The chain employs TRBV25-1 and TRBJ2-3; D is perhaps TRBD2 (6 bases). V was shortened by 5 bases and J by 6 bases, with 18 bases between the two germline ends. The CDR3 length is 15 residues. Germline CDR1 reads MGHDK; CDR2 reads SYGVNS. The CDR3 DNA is TGTGCCAGCAGTCGGGGGACCCACACCGGGGATACGCAGTATTTT. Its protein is CASSRGTHTGDTQYF.

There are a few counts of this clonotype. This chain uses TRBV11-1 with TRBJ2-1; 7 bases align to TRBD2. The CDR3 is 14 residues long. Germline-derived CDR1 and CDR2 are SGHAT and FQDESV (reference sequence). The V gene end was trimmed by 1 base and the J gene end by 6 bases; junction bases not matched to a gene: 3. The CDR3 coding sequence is TGTGCCAGCAGCTTAGGTGGGAGGGCCAATGAGCAGTTCTTC. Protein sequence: CASSLGGRANEQFF.

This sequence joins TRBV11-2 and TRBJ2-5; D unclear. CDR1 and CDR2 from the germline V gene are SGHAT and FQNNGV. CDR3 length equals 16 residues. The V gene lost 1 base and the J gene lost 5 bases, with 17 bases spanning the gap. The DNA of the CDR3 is TGTGCCAGCAGCTTAGGGACCGCCTTCTCCCAGGAGACCCAGTACTTC. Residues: CASSLGTAFSQETQYF.

The CDR3 DNA sequence: TGCAGTGCTAGAGAGTCTGAACCCTTGGGTGAGCAGTTCTTC. This codes for CSARESEPLGEQFF. The V call is TRBV20-1, the J call TRBJ2-1; D is unclear. Germline V gene data show CDR1 as DFQATT and CDR2 as SNEGSKA (reference sequence). This CDR3 spans 14 amino acids. Trimming shortened V by 0 bases and J by 9 bases, and 15 bases separated the two germline ends.

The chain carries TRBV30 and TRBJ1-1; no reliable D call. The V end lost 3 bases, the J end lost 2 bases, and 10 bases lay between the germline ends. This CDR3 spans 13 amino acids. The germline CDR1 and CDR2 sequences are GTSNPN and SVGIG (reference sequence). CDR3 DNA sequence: TGTGCCTGGAGCGGACGGTTCAACACTGAAGCTTTCTTT. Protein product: CAWSGRFNTEAFF.

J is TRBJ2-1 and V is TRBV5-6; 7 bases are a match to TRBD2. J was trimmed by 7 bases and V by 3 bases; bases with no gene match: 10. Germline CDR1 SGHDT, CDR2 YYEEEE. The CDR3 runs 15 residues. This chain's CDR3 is CASSSRRGEANEQFF. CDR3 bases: TGTGCCAGCAGCTCCCGCCGGGGGGAGGCGAATGAGCAGTTCTTC.

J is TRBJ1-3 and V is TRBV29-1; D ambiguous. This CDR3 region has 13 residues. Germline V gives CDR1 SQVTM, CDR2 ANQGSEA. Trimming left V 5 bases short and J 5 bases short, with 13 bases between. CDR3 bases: TGCAGCGTTACGGGATCCAAGAGAAACACCATATATTTT. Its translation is CSVTGSKRNTIYF.

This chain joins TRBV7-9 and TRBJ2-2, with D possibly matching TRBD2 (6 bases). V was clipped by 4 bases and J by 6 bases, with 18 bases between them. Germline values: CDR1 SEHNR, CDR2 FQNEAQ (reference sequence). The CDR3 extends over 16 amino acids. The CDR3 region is CASSWSGSGRPGELFF. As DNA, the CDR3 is TGTGCCAGCAGCTGGAGCGGGTCTGGGAGGCCCGGGGAGCTGTTTTTT.